This is a list of T cell receptor beta chains from one sample in a study of blood T cell repertoires in COVID-19. TCRdb's table, derived via immunoSEQ multiplex PCR, lists solely in-frame clones and lacks some. The table records almost 200,000 clones, less than 90% of them present only once. The sequenced sample was peripheral blood. The source is a woman in her 70s with acute or convalescent COVID-19. Each CDR3 is given with its conserved first and last residue. Each record gives: V gene, J gene, clone size, D gene, CDR3 DNA, CDR3 protein. D genes are given only for firm matches. Size values are once, few and many counts, or a class for expanded clones, and some rows have none.

TRBV27	TRBJ1-1	.	.	TGTGCCAGCGGGCGGGTTCCACCGAACACTGAAGCTTTCTTT	CASGRVPPNTEAFF
TRBV5-1	TRBJ2-1	.	TRBD1	TGCGCCAGCAGCGCGGGACAGGGGAAGACTGAGCAGTTCTTC	CASSAGQGKTEQFF
TRBV2	TRBJ1-1	.	.	TGTGCCAGCAGTGGGCAGTTGAACACTGAAGCTTTCTTT	CASSGQLNTEAFF
TRBV15	TRBJ2-2	.	TRBD2	TGTGCCACCAGCCGACCGGGACTAGCGGGAGGGTCCGGGGAGCTGTTTTTT	CATSRPGLAGGSGELFF
TRBV4-1	TRBJ1-6	.	TRBD1	TGCGCCAGCAGCCAAAGGACAGGGTACGGTTCACCCCTCCACTTT	CASSQRTGYGSPLHF
TRBV2	TRBJ2-7	.	.	TGTGCCAGCAGTGCCTTGGTTTTGGCCGGAGGGGTCTACGAGCAGTACTTC	CASSALVLAGGVYEQYF
TRBV20-1	TRBJ2-4	.	.	TGCAGCGCTAGTATACCTCGGTTGGGCGGGACGGGTGGCATTCAGTACTTC	CSASIPRLGGTGGIQYF
TRBV5-1	TRBJ2-5	.	TRBD2	TGCGCCAGCAGCCTACGACTAGCGGGGGTGGAAGAGACCCAGTACTTC	CASSLRLAGVEETQYF
TRBV10-2	TRBJ2-1	.	.	TGCGCCAGCAGTGCAAACAATGAGCAGTTCTTC	CASSANNEQFF
TRBV20-1	TRBJ1-4	.	.	TGCAGTGCTTGGGACACAGAAAAACTGTTTTTT	CSAWDTEKLFF
TRBV12-3/TRBV12-4	TRBJ1-1	once	TRBD1	TGTGCCAGCAGTCCGGGGACAGGGGACGAAGCTTTCTTT	CASSPGTGDEAFF
TRBV2	TRBJ1-1	.	.	TGTGCCAGCAGTGCTTACCGGGGGAACACTGAAGCTTTCTTT	CASSAYRGNTEAFF
TRBV5-1	TRBJ2-7	few	TRBD2	TGCGCCAGCAGCTTGGGATCTAGCGGCCCCTACGAGCAGTACTTC	CASSLGSSGPYEQYF
TRBV19	TRBJ2-5	.	.	TGTGCCAGTAGTATAGAGGCGGGTAAAGAGACCCAGTACTTC	CASSIEAGKETQYF
TRBV7-2	TRBJ2-7	.	TRBD2	TGTGCCAGCAGCTTAGACCAATCAAGCGGGAGTGTGGACTACGAGCAGTACTTC	CASSLDQSSGSVDYEQYF
TRBV29-1	TRBJ1-5	.	.	TGCAGCGTGGCTCGAGGGGGGGATCAGCCCCAGCATTTT	CSVARGGDQPQHF
TRBV28	TRBJ1-1	.	.	TGTGCCAGCAGTCCTCCCTCTCCGGGGGGTGAAGCTTTCTTT	CASSPPSPGGEAFF
TRBV5-1	TRBJ2-1	.	TRBD2	TGCGCCAGCAGCTTGGACACTAGCGGGGGTAATGAGCAGTTCTTC	CASSLDTSGGNEQFF
TRBV15	TRBJ1-1	.	TRBD1	TGTGCCACCAGCAGAGGATCCGCAGGGGGGAACACTGAAGCTTTCTTT	CATSRGSAGGNTEAFF
TRBV4-2	TRBJ2-3	.	TRBD2	TGTGCCAGCAGCCAAGTGGTGGGCTGGCGGCGGGGGAGCACAGATACGCAGTATTTT	CASSQVVGWRRGSTDTQYF
TRBV5-1	TRBJ1-1	.	.	TGCGCCAGCAGCTTGGTTCAGGGGATGGGGGCCAACACTGAAGCTTTCTTT	CASSLVQGMGANTEAFF
TRBV28	TRBJ2-7	.	TRBD1	TGTGCCAGCAGTTTTGGAGGGACAGGGCCCTACGAGCAGTACTTC	CASSFGGTGPYEQYF
TRBV10-3	TRBJ1-1	.	.	TGTGCCATCAGTGGATTTCAGGGATTGAACACTGAAGCTTTCTTT	CAISGFQGLNTEAFF
TRBV27	TRBJ2-5	once	TRBD2	TGTGCCAGCGGTAGCGGGAGAGGTGGAGAGACCCAGTACTTC	CASGSGRGGETQYF
TRBV12-3/TRBV12-4	TRBJ1-1	.	.	TGTGCCAGCAGTTTTCGTGTGACTGAAGCTTTCTTT	CASSFRVTEAFF
TRBV3-1/TRBV3-2	TRBJ2-1	.	.	TGTGCCAGCAGCCAGGGGCGGAAAAATGAGCAGTTCTTC	CASSQGRKNEQFF
TRBV7-3	TRBJ2-2	.	.	TGTGCCAGCAGCTTAACGTACTACGGGGAGCTGTTTTTT	CASSLTYYGELFF
TRBV18	TRBJ2-3	.	.	TGTGCCAGCTCACGGGACACCACAGATACGCAGTATTTT	CASSRDTTDTQYF
TRBV19	TRBJ1-1	.	.	TGTGCCAGTAGTATACAACAGATGAACACTGAAGCTTTCTTT	CASSIQQMNTEAFF
TRBV7-8	TRBJ2-1	once	TRBD2	TGTGCCAGCAGCTTAGGACTAGCGGGGATACACAATGAGCAGTTCTTC	CASSLGLAGIHNEQFF
TRBV5-6	TRBJ1-1	.	.	TGTGCCAGCAGCTACTGGGGCAGGAACACTGAAGCTTTCTTT	CASSYWGRNTEAFF